This paragraph covers one T cell receptor beta chain sequence. Other nucleotide sequences from this sample produce the same CDR3. Sequencing used immunoSEQ multiplex PCR; TCRdb keeps in-frame clones, though not all of them. The sample has 2 million to 2.5 million clones, about 95% seen once. Naive CD8 cells, CD45RO-negative and positively selected for CCR7, excluded terminally differentiated effector memory CD45RA+ cells. Among the donors, all were Caucasian adults who lived in Nashville, Tennessee. The V gene lost 1 base and the J gene lost 4 bases, with 8 bases spanning the gap. The CDR3 consists of 14 residues. In germline, CDR1 is SEHNR, CDR2 FQNEAQ (reference sequence). This record comes from a study of shared clonotypes between healthy human individuals.

Sequenced material: naive CD8+ T cells sorted from blood. The source is a man younger than 35 in good health. The J gene is TRBJ1-5, the V gene TRBV7-9, with D possibly matching TRBD1 (6 bases). The CDR3 sequence: CASSLGTVNQPQHF. CDR3 nucleotides: TGTGCCAGCAGCTTAGGGACAGTTAATCAGCCCCAGCATTTT.